The sequence of this TCR beta chain was determined in a study of blood T cell repertoires in COVID-19 (dated by TCRdb to 2018 to 2020). In the study overall: Samples covering the acute and convalescent phases of COVID-19 were provided by collaborators in the United States, Italy and Spain. The material from the prospective study consisted of cDNA or gDNA derived from T cells, B-cell-depleted T cells, or PBMCs. The dataset comprised deeply sampled blood TCRbeta repertoires from subjects exposed to, actively infected with, or recovered from COVID-19. The repertoires were made available in a free public database intended to serve as a resource for research on the immune response to SARS-CoV-2. The samples were drawn from the first 160 participants of the ongoing ImmuneRACE study and from over 950 subjects provided by 6 global collaborators. Nearly every sample came with metadata listing a de-identified subject ID, COVID-19 status, age in years and sex. Where HLA class I and class II types were available, the types were taken from metadata supplied by the sample provider, not from assay-based typing.

From V the trimming removes 5 bases and from J it removes 2 bases, while the gene matches leave 4 bases of the junction unaccounted for. The CDR3 runs 15 amino acids, cysteine and phenylalanine included. Only CDR3 DNA remains: 45 bases, in frame from the first base. The germline V gene encodes CDR1 LNHDA and CDR2 SQIVND (reference sequence). Results the study describes overall, beyond this receptor: The quantity of clinical and demographic metadata differed by source and by participant and was supplied without curation.

TCRbeta CDR3 regions were amplified from genomic DNA by means of the immunoSEQ Assay, a bias-controlled multiplex PCR. In the original analysis: The number of nucleated cells in each sample was estimated by amplification of reference gene primers within the assay. To quantify the absolute abundance of each unique TCRbeta CDR3 rearrangement, sequence reads were collapsed and filtered. Productive Simpson clonality was computed per sample as the square root of Simpson's diversity index over productive rearrangements. The immuneACCESS repertoire file appears here via TCRdb, limited to in-frame rearrangements. These files lack a portion of the clones; in checked studies, under half of the deficit traces to unresolved V genes, and the cause of the others is not known. V and J calls and clone size follow that table, whereas D and trimming were derived from the DNA. For this sample the table gives approximately 200,000 clones, of which 70% to 90% were detected only once. Around 9.3% of the sample rests with the top ten.

Each collaborating institution followed its own protocols to collect whole blood in K2EDTA tubes. For TCRbeta analysis, collaborators shipped samples in one of three forms: frozen whole blood, isolated PBMCs, or DNA extracted from either of those sample types. Turning to this clone: Its antigen has not been determined. Qualities for individual bases were not recorded, and no much larger clone is one base off.

The sample consisted of peripheral blood. Recombination linked TRBV19 to TRBJ1-5; TRBD1 agrees with 9 junctional bases. The sequence derives from an elderly woman with acute or convalescent COVID-19. This receptor has the CDR3 CASSPTGGGNQPQHF. The DNA is TGTGCCAGTAGTCCGACAGGGGGAGGCAATCAGCCCCAGCATTTT.